A single sample gave rise to the 9 T cell receptor beta chains below, sequenced in a study of shared clonotypes between healthy human individuals. Measured with immunoSEQ multiplex PCR; TCRdb has only the in-frame clones, and not every one. The table shows around 1.4 million clones, with about 98.5% occurring only once. Sequenced: naive CD4+ T cells sorted from blood. Subset of the sample: CD45RA+ positively selected. These receptors all come from a man between 25 and 39 years old in good health.

The rearrangement uses TRBV5-1 and TRBJ1-2; 11 bases are shared with TRBD1. Germline trimming cut 5 bases from V and 6 bases from J; bases unmatched to any gene: 12. The germline CDR1 and CDR2 sequences are SGHRS and YFSETQ. This CDR3 is built from 16 residues. Here the CDR3 reads CASRRDPGTGGDGYTF. CDR3 in DNA: TGCGCCAGCAGACGCGACCCCGGGACAGGGGGTGATGGCTACACCTTC.

The chain's CDR3 is CASQRGSSYEQYF. The CDR3 bases are TGTGCCAGCCAACGGGGCAGCTCCTACGAGCAGTACTTC. The rearrangement uses TRBV18 and TRBJ2-7; D could derive from TRBD1 or TRBD2 (5 bases each). Trimming shortened V by 8 bases and J by 0 bases, and 11 bases separated the two germline ends. CDR1 and CDR2 from the germline V gene are KGHSH and LQKENI. This CDR3 comprises 13 residues.

The V call is TRBV7-2, the J call TRBJ2-6; 12 bases line up with TRBD1. The CDR3 runs to 17 residues. The V gene's germline CDR1 is SGHTA and CDR2 FQGNSA. V was pared by 9 bases and J by 5 bases, with 11 bases of the junction left unmatched. CDR3 DNA: TGTGCCAGTGGGACAGGGGGCAAGAGGGAGAGGGCCAACGTCCTGACTTTC. Encoded protein: CASGTGGKRERANVLTF.

J is TRBJ2-1 and V is TRBV5-5, with 7 bases matching TRBD2. The J segment lost 9 bases and the V segment lost 0 bases, leaving 6 bases of the junction unmatched. This CDR3 region has 14 residues. Germline V gene data show CDR1 as SGHKS and CDR2 as YYEKEE (reference sequence). DNA for the CDR3: TGTGCCAGCAGCTTGGGTCCAGCGGGACTTGAGCAGTTCTTC. Protein product: CASSLGPAGLEQFF.

The chain is built from TRBV5-1 and TRBJ1-2, with 11 bases identical to TRBD1. V dropped 5 bases and J dropped 2; count of bases not matched to a gene: 5. This CDR3 is built from 15 residues. The germline CDR1 and CDR2 sequences are SGHRS and YFSETQ. In nucleotides, the CDR3 is TGCGCCAGCAGAATGGGACAGGGGGGAAACTATGGCTACACCTTC. It encodes CASRMGQGGNYGYTF.

The J gene is TRBJ2-7, the V gene TRBV7-9; 7 positions match TRBD1. Losses at the gene ends were 2 bases for V and 5 bases for J; bases not matched to a gene: 9. Germline CDR1 reads SEHNR; CDR2 reads FQNEAQ (reference sequence). CDR3 length: 15 amino acids. Here the CDR3 DNA reads TGTGCCAGCAGCTTAAGGGGAAGGGGGCTCGACGAGCAGTACTTC. Translation: CASSLRGRGLDEQYF.

This chain connects TRBV5-6 to TRBJ2-2, with TRBD2 identical over 10 bases. CDR3 length: 16 amino acids. Germline CDR1 and CDR2: SGHDT and YYEEEE. V lost 1 base to trimming and J lost 5 bases; unmatched junction nucleotides: 5. The CDR3 here is CASSLLAGDGTGELFF. The CDR3, as DNA: TGTGCCAGCAGCTTGCTAGCGGGAGACGGTACCGGGGAGCTGTTTTTT.

V and J are TRBV9 and TRBJ2-5; D unresolved. V dropped 0 bases and J dropped 0 bases, with 6 bases sitting between them. CDR1 and CDR2 (germline): SGDLS, YYNGEE. CDR3 length: 14 amino acids. In DNA form, the CDR3 reads TGTGCCAGCAGCGTAGTGGCAAACCAAGAGACCCAGTACTTC. Translating gives CASSVVANQETQYF.

The V gene is TRBV9, the J gene TRBJ1-1; TRBD1 agrees at 7 bases. The CDR3 covers 14 residues. Germline V lookup: CDR1 SGDLS, CDR2 YYNGEE. V shed 7 bases, J shed 0 bases, and the junction held 6 bases outside the gene matches. The chain's CDR3 is CASGPGGLNTEAFF. DNA for the CDR3: TGTGCCAGCGGCCCAGGGGGTTTGAACACTGAAGCTTTCTTT.